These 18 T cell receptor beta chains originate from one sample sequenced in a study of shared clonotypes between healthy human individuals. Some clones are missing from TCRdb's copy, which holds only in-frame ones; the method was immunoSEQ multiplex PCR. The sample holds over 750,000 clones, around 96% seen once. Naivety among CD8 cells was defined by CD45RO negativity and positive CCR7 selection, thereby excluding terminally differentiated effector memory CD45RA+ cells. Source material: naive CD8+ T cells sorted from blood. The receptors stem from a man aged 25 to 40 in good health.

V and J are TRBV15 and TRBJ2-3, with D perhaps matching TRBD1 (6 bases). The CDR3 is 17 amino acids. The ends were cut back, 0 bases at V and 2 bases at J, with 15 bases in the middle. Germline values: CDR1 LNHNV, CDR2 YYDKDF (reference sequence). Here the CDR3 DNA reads TGTGCCACCAGCAGAGATCAGGGGACGGGGCCCACAGATACGCAGTATTTT. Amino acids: CATSRDQGTGPTDTQYF.

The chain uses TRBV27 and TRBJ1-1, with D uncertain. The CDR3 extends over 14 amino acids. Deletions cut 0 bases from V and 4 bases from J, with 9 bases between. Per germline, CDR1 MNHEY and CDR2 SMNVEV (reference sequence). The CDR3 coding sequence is TGTGCCAGCAGTTTATCTGGCTCGAGCACTGAAGCTTTCTTT. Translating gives CASSLSGSSTEAFF.

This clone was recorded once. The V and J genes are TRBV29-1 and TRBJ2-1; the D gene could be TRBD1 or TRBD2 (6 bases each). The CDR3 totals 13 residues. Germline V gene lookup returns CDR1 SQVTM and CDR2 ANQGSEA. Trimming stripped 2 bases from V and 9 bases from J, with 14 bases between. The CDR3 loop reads CSVEFGGPLEQFF. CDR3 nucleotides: TGCAGCGTTGAATTCGGGGGCCCCCTTGAGCAGTTCTTC.

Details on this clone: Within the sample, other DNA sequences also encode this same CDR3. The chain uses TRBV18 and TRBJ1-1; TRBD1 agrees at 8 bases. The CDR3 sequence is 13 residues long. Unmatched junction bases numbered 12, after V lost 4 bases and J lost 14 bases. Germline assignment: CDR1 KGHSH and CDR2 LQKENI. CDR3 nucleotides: TGTGCCAGCTCACTGGGGACAGGTGAAATGGCCTTCTTT. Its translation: CASSLGTGEMAFF.

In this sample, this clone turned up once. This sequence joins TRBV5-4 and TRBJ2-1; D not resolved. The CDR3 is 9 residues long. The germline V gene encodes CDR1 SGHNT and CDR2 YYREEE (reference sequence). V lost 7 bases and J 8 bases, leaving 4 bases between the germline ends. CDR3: CASGDEQFF. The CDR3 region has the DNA TGTGCCAGCGGCGATGAGCAGTTCTTC.

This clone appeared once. CDR3 sequence: CASSPPGSTSTDTQYF. DNA for the CDR3: TGTGCCAGCAGTCCCCCCGGCAGTACTAGCACAGATACGCAGTATTTT. The chain carries TRBV28 and TRBJ2-3; the D is unclear. Germline values: CDR1 MDHEN, CDR2 SYDVKM. V was pared by 5 bases and J by 0 bases, with 15 bases between. The CDR3 runs to 16 residues.

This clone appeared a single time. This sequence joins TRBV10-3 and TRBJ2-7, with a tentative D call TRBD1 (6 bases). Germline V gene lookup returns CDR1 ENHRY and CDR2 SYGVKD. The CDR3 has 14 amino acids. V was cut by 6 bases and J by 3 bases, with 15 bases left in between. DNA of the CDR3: TGTGCCATCAGCGGAGAGGACAGTTTCTACGAGCAGTACTTC. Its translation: CAISGEDSFYEQYF.

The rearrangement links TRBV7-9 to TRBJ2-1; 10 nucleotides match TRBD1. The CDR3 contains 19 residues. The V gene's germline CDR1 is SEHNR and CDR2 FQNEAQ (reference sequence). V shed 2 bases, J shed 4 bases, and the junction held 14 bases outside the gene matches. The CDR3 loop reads CASSLKGSGRTGGYNEQFF. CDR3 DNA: TGTGCCAGCAGCTTAAAGGGTTCAGGGAGGACAGGGGGGTACAATGAGCAGTTCTTC.

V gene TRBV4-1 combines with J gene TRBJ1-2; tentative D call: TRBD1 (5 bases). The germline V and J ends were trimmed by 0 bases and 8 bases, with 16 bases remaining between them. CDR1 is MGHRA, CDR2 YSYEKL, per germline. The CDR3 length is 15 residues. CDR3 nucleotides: TGCGCCAGCAGCCAAGAATGGGCAGGGTCCGGGGGCTACACCTTC. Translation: CASSQEWAGSGGYTF.

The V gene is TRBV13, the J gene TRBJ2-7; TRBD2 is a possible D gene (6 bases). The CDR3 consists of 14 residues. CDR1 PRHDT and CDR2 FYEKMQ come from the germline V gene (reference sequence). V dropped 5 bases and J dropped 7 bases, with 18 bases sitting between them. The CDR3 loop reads CASSHTGTRKEQYF. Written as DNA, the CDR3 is TGTGCCAGCAGCCACACCGGGACTCGCAAAGAGCAGTACTTC.

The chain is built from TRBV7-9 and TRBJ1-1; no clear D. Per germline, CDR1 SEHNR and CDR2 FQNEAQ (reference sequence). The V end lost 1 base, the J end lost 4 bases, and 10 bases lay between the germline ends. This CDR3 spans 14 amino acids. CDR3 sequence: CASSLVGRGTEAFF. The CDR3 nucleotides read TGTGCCAGCAGCTTAGTAGGGAGAGGCACTGAAGCTTTCTTT.

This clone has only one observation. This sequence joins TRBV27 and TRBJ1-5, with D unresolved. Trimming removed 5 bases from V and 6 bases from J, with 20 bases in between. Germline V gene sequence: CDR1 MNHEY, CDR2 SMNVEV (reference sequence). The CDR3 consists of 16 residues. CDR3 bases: TGTGCCAGCAGTCGCATATCAGGAGGGCTCACTCAGCCCCAGCATTTT. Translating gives CASSRISGGLTQPQHF.

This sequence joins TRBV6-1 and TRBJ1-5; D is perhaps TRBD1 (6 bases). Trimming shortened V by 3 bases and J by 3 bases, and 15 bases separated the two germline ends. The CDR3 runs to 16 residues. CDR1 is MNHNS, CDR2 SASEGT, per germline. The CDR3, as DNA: TGTGCCAGCAGTGACGGGACACTTCCTTTCAATCAGCCCCAGCATTTT. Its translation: CASSDGTLPFNQPQHF.

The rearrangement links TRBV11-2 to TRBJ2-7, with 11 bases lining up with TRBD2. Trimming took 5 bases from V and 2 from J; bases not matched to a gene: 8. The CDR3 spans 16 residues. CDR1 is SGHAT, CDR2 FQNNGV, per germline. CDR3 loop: CASSGGTSGRPYEQYF. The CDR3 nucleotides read TGTGCCAGCAGCGGAGGAACTAGCGGGAGACCCTACGAGCAGTACTTC.

CDR3 region: CASSWGPIEQFF. As DNA, the CDR3 is TGTGCCAGCAGCTGGGGACCCATTGAGCAGTTCTTC. The V gene is TRBV28, the J gene TRBJ2-1; D may match TRBD1 or TRBD2 (5 bases each). From germline, CDR1 is MDHEN and CDR2 SYDVKM. The CDR3 is 12 amino acids. V dropped 6 bases and J dropped 9 bases, with 12 bases sitting between them.

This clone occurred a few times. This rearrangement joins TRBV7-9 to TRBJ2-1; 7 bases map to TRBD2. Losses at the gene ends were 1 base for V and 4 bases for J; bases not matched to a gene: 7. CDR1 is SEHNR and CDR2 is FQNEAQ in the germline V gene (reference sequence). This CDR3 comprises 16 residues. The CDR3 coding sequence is TGTGCCAGCAGCTTAGAGGCTAGCGGCCTTTACAATGAGCAGTTCTTC. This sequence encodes CASSLEASGLYNEQFF.

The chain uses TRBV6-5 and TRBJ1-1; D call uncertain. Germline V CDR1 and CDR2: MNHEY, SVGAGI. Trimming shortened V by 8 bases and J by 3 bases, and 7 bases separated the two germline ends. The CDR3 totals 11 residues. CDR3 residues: CASPKYTEAFF. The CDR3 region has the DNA TGTGCCAGCCCGAAGTACACTGAAGCTTTCTTT.

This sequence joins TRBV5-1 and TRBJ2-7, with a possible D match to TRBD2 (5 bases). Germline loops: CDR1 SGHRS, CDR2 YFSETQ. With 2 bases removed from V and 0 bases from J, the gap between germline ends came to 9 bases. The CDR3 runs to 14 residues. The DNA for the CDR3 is TGCGCCAGCAGCTTACAGCGGCTCTCCTACGAGCAGTACTTC. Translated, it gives CASSLQRLSYEQYF.